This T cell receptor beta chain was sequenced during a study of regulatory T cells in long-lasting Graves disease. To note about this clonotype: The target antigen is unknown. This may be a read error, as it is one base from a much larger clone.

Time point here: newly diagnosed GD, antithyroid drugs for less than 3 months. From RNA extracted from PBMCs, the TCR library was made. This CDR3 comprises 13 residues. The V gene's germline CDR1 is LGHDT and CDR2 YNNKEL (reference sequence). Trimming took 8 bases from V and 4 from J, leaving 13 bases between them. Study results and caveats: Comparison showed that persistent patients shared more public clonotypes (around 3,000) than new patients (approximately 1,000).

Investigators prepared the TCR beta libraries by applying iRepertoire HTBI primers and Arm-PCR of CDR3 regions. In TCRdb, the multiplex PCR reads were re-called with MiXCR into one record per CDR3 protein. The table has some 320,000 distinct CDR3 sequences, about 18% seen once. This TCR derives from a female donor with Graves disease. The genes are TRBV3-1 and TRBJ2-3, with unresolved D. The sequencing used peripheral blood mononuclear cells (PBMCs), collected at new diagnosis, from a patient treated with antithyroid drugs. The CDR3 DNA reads TGTGCCAGCGGTCTCAGAACATCAGATACGCAGTATTTT. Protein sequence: CASGLRTSDTQYF.